The text below deals with one TCR beta chain. It has no known antigen specificity. Within one base of it there is no much larger clone, and no base qualities were kept. The immunoSEQ hsTCRB v3.0 assay was used at survey level resolution for TRB variable region sequencing. The targeted TRB sequencing depth was roughly 40,000-55,000 T-cell genomes per sample. An Illumina MiSeq with a v3 150-cycle kit was used to sequence the pooled TRB libraries. Per the source publication's procedure: Repertoire analysis ran in R within a reproducible Nextflow workflow covering QC, data transformation and analysis. LymphoSeq2, an R package for exploring AIRR-Seq data, was used to implement custom analyses. A handful of samples that produced fewer than 5000 total TRB sequences were removed, so about 200 HIV repertoires were analyzed. Among the 180 to 200 retained HIV repertoires, approximately 61 were collected before ART initiation and 120 to 130 after ART initiation. Repertoires were downsampled to 5000 TRB nucleotide sequences, and summary statistics were averaged over 100 downsampling iterations. TRB sequences were retained for analysis only if CDR3 regions of at least seven amino acids were present. Diversity was measured with a Shannon entropy-derived clonality score and the Gini coefficient. Repertoire networks linked the top 5000 CDR3 amino acid sequences whenever two sequences differed by an edit distance of one. For TRB CDR3 amino acid sequences, GLIPH2 was used to predict antigen specificity groups and MHC restriction. CDR3 amino acid sequences were matched against VDJdb and McPAS-TCR to flag known CMV, EBV, HIV or tissue antigen associations. Pre-ART, post-ART and control groups were compared with Wilcoxon signed-rank tests and Holm-Bonferroni correction. TCRdb took this table from immuneACCESS and kept in-frame rearrangements with V and J called. Such tables lack part of the clones; where checked against another copy, unresolved V genes explain under half of the gap, and the rest is unexplained. Clonal size and the V and J genes are those of that table, whereas D and trimming came from the DNA. The sample records tens of thousands of clones, roughly 87% of which are singletons. The ten top clones hold 5.5% to 6% of the sample.

This sample is part of a study of long-term antiretroviral therapy in people with HIV (dated 2022 in TCRdb). With regard to the full study: The earliest samples were collected about a decade before the 2015 WHO recommendation for immediate ART, when ART was typically delayed until CD4 counts fell. From fewer than 35 adults with confirmed HIV infection, the cohort provided fewer than 200 cryopreserved PBMC samples, gathered serially across a mean of about six years (range 1-12). A retrospective serial study tested whether ART initiation and durable HIV suppression were associated with changes in peripheral blood TRB repertoire composition and diversity. No cross-contamination during QIAcube processing was seen in test extractions of a monoclonal T-cell line run alongside 30 or so polyclonal samples. Of the 30 or so participants with HIV, ten to eleven were female. General findings and caveats noted by the study authors: Starting ART was linked to a significant rise in TRB diversity, yet even with long-term ART the diversity remained significantly lower than in transplant donor controls. The samples were dated from about 2004 to 2018, and the ART regimens that were used may be less effective than current ART regimens. HIV repertoires had narrower CDR3 length ranges than controls, and the network structure suggested an antigen-experienced repertoire that shifted only slightly toward naive after ART. Because PBMC availability was limited, only the TCR beta chain was sequenced, with no alpha chain pairing. No data were available on ART adherence, viral resistance or therapy changes, limiting inferences about post-ART repertoire changes. Because pre-ART samples had limited cell numbers, unsorted PBMC were profiled rather than sorted CD4+ and CD8+ T cells. Expanded TRB clones identified before ART initiation dominated the repertoire at all time points, although this dominance fluctuated and declined in many PLHIV after ART.

To be included, a participant needed at least one PBMC sample from before ART initiation plus at least two post-ART samples. Every participant with HIV received treatment in the United States of America. Before DNA extraction, cryopreserved samples of 1-10 million PBMC were thawed and washed. At the time of the earliest PBMC sample, participants with HIV were aged between about 20 and 60 years. PBMC samples from each participant spanned 1-4 timepoints before ART initiation and 2-8 timepoints after ART initiation, with a median of 7 samples. For every participant, serial HIV viral load, CD4+ T-cell count, ART history and demographic data were obtained. Genomic DNA was extracted from unsorted PBMC with a Qiagen kit on a QIAcube, processed in batches of 12 samples. The CDR3 runs 12 amino acids, cysteine and phenylalanine included. Only CDR3 DNA is held: 36 bases, read in frame from base 1. Trimming takes 6 bases off V and 8 bases off J; junction bases not matched to a gene: 4. CDR1 LNHDA and CDR2 SQIVND are derived from the germline V gene (reference sequence).

The receptor was isolated from a woman younger than 45 with HIV. This specimen was unsorted PBMCs, taken 1.1 years before starting antiretroviral therapy. The rearrangement combines TRBV19 with TRBJ1-1; a stretch of 9 junction bases matches TRBD1. The CDR3 is CASSWDREEAFF. The base sequence is TGTGCCAGTAGCTGGGACAGGGAAGAAGCTTTCTTT.